This T cell receptor beta chain appears in the sequencing data of a study of early T cells in non-severe SARS-CoV-2 infection. Whole-study context: Sequencing of bulk RNA from unsorted whole blood was done, without chain pairing. Study results and limitations: VDJdb matching, biased toward anti-spike CD8 responses, missed private and CD4 specificities.

Trimming took 5 bases from V and 2 from J; bases not matched to a gene: 3. CDR1 and CDR2 (germline): SGHRS, YFSETQ. The CDR3 consists of 14 residues. A remark on this clonotype: The antigen remains undetermined.

Tagging with unique molecular identifiers was applied to individual cDNA molecules. TCRdb ran MiXCR on the 5' RACE reads and lists one entry per CDR3 protein. The repertoire holds 80,000 to 95,000 distinct CDR3 sequences, with approximately 14% as singletons. This TCR came from an adult who was a healthcare worker with PCR-confirmed SARS-CoV-2 infection or an uninfected control (not recorded which). This rearrangement joins TRBV5-1 to TRBJ2-1; 8 bases match TRBD2. The sequenced sample was whole blood. The CDR3 DNA is TGCGCCAGCAGACTAGCGGACGCCTACAATGAGCAGTTCTTC. Its protein product is CASRLADAYNEQFF. Complete variable domain (other parts from reference TRBV5-1 and TRBJ2-1): KAGVTQTPRYLIKTRGQQVTLSCSPISGHRSVSWYQQTPGQGLQFLFEYFSETQRNKGNFPGRFSGRQFSNSRSEMNVSTLELGDSALYLCASRLADAYNEQFFGPGTRLTVL.